Below are 23 T cell receptor beta chains sequenced from a single sample in a study of patients and donors after allogeneic stem cell transplantation. TCRdb itself ran the RT-PCR reads through MiXCR, one entry per CDR3 protein. The table shows about 90,000 distinct CDR3 sequences, with around 46% occurring only once. The sequencing input was blood, either unsorted or a sorted T cell fraction (not recorded which). Receptors were obtained from a human donor who was either an allogeneic HSCT recipient or a stem cell or donor lymphocyte infusion donor (not recorded which). It is not recorded whose cells these are; they may come from a transplant donor.

The genes are TRBV3-1 and TRBJ1-4; the D gene is possibly TRBD1 (5 bases). From germline, CDR1 is LGHDT and CDR2 YNNKEL (reference sequence). CDR3 length: 15 residues. Trimming removed 1 base from V and 1 base from J, with 7 bases in between. The CDR3 here is CASSQGDLTNEKLFF. For the CDR3, the DNA is TGTGCCAGCAGCCAAGGGGACCTAACTAATGAAAAACTGTTTTTT.

This sequence joins TRBV7-8 and TRBJ1-3, with D possibly being TRBD1 (5 bases). Trimming removed 4 bases from V and 4 bases from J, with 11 bases in between. CDR1 and CDR2 (germline): SGHVS, FQNEAQ. The CDR3 is made up of 14 amino acids. The CDR3 sequence is CASSSGNYGNTIYF. For the CDR3, the DNA is TGTGCCAGCAGCTCAGGGAACTACGGAAACACCATATATTTT.

A few counts support this clonotype. V and J are TRBV27 and TRBJ1-6, with 7 bases aligning to TRBD1. The V and J ends lost 8 bases and 7 bases, in that order; junction bases with no gene match: 8. This CDR3 comprises 14 residues. Germline CDR1 is MNHEY and CDR2 is SMNVEV (reference sequence). The CDR3 coding sequence is TGTGCCAGCGGGGTGGGACAGCCCAATTCACCCCTCCACTTT. This codes for CASGVGQPNSPLHF.

The chain couples TRBV6-2 or TRBV6-3 to TRBJ1-2; D possibly corresponds to TRBD1 (5 bases). The ends were cut back, 0 bases at V and 6 bases at J, with 11 bases in the middle. Germline V gene lookup returns CDR1 MNHEY and CDR2 SVGEGT. The CDR3 length is 14 residues. As DNA, the CDR3 is TGTGCCAGCAGTTACTCCCGGGGCCCCAATGGCTACACCTTC. Amino acid sequence: CASSYSRGPNGYTF.

V gene TRBV4-3 combines with J gene TRBJ2-3; D uncertain. Germline V gives CDR1 LGHNA, CDR2 YSLEER. Trimming took off 3 bases at V and 2 bases at J, with 12 bases between the two ends. This CDR3 has 15 residues. This chain's CDR3 is CASSHRAENTDTQYF. The CDR3 DNA is TGCGCCAGCAGCCATCGGGCGGAAAACACAGATACGCAGTATTTT.

This clonotype was counted between two and nine times. The V and J genes are TRBV4-1 and TRBJ1-4, with D tentatively TRBD1 (6 bases). Trimming removed 3 bases at V and 12 bases at J, with 11 bases between. The germline V gene encodes CDR1 MGHRA and CDR2 YSYEKL. This CDR3 is 12 amino acids long. Written as DNA, the CDR3 is TGCGCCAGCAGCCATTGGGGGGCCCAACTGTTTTTT. This gives the protein CASSHWGAQLFF.

This clonotype was found a few times. The chain employs TRBV7-3 and TRBJ1-1, with 7 bases aligning to TRBD1. The CDR3 has 14 residues. The trim removed 5 bases at V and 5 bases at J, leaving 8 bases unmatched. Looked up from germline, CDR1 is SGHTA and CDR2 is FQGTGA. The CDR3 loop reads CASSPGTVGTEAFF. CDR3 DNA: TGTGCCAGCAGCCCTGGGACAGTCGGAACTGAAGCTTTCTTT.

This clonotype has just one count. CDR3 nucleotide sequence: TGTGCCAGCAGCCTACTGACAGGGGTCGACACTGAAGCTTTCTTT. Its protein is CASSLLTGVDTEAFF. This chain connects TRBV14 to TRBJ1-1; 8 nucleotides match TRBD1. Germline V lookup: CDR1 SGHDN, CDR2 FVKESK. The J segment lost 3 bases and the V segment lost 4 bases, leaving 7 bases of the junction unmatched. The CDR3 sequence is 15 residues long.

Points on this clonotype: The conserved final phenylalanine or tryptophan is absent from the CDR3, which likely points to a read error. The chain carries TRBV29-1 and TRBJ1-1, with D perhaps matching TRBD1 (5 bases). Germline CDR1 and CDR2: SQVTM and ANQGSEA. V was shortened by 5 bases and J by 0 bases, with 13 bases between the two germline ends. The CDR3 loop spans 14 amino acids. The CDR3 is CSVYGGTMNTEAFL. CDR3 bases: TGCAGCGTTTATGGAGGGACCATGAACACTGAAGCTTTCCTT.

The rearrangement links TRBV20-1 to TRBJ1-5, with D unresolved. The CDR3 is 14 residues long. Per the germline V gene, CDR1 is DFQATT and CDR2 is SNEGSKA (reference sequence). Trimming removed 1 base at V and 2 bases at J, with 9 bases between. The CDR3 loop reads CSARVGIGNQPQHF. The CDR3 nucleotides are TGCAGTGCTAGAGTGGGGATTGGCAATCAGCCCCAGCATTTT.

The chain links TRBV9 to TRBJ2-7, with D maybe TRBD2 (5 bases). Trimming removed 7 bases at V and 2 bases at J, with 22 bases between. The CDR3 is 16 residues long. Germline lookup yields CDR1 SGDLS and CDR2 YYNGEE. The CDR3 sequence: CASRTRAHLSTYEQYF. CDR3 sequence (DNA): TGTGCCAGCCGTACTAGAGCGCATCTTAGCACCTACGAGCAGTACTTC. Full variable domain (remainder filled in from reference TRBV9 and TRBJ2-7): DSGVTQTPKHLITATGQRVTLRCSPRSGDLSVYWYQQSLDQGLQFLIQYYNGEERAKGNILERFSAQQFPDLHSELNLSSLELGDSALYFCASRTRAHLSTYEQYFGPGTRLTVT.

The chain uses TRBV13 and TRBJ1-1; TRBD1 matches 7 bases. Germline trimming cut 1 base from V and 11 bases from J; bases unmatched to any gene: 16. This CDR3 contains 16 residues. Germline values: CDR1 PRHDT, CDR2 FYEKMQ (reference sequence). Written as DNA, the CDR3 is TGTGCCAGCAGCTTAGAACCGGGACAGCCCTGGGGTCGGGCTTTCTTT. It is translated as CASSLEPGQPWGRAFF. The full variable domain, its missing parts supplied by reference TRBV13 and TRBJ1-1, is AAGVIQSPRHLIKEKRETATLKCYPIPRHDTVYWYQQGPGQDPQFLISFYEKMQSDKGSIPDRFSAQQFSDYHSELNMSSLELGDSALYFCASSLEPGQPWGRAFFGQGTRLTVV.

The sample holds a few counts of this clonotype. V is TRBV29-1 and J is TRBJ1-1; D gene unclear. Trimming pared 4 bases from V and 1 base from J, leaving 10 bases between. Germline V gene sequence: CDR1 SQVTM, CDR2 ANQGSEA. The CDR3 spans 13 residues. Written as DNA, the CDR3 is TGCAGCGTTGCGATCTGGGAGAACACTGAAGCTTTCTTT. The encoded protein is CSVAIWENTEAFF.

The gene calls are TRBV27 and TRBJ1-1; D gene unclear. The CDR3 totals 16 residues. The germline gives CDR1 MNHEY, CDR2 SMNVEV (reference sequence). Deletions cut 5 bases from V and 7 bases from J, with 23 bases between. The CDR3 sequence: CASSVGQTLGSGEAFF. CDR3 sequence (DNA): TGTGCCAGCAGTGTGGGCCAGACCTTAGGGTCTGGTGAAGCTTTCTTT.

The V gene is TRBV20-1, the J gene TRBJ1-1; D not certain. Deletions cut 0 bases from V and 8 bases from J, with 16 bases between. CDR1 and CDR2 from the germline V gene are DFQATT and SNEGSKA (reference sequence). The CDR3 sequence is 14 residues long. CDR3 in DNA: TGCAGTGCTAGAGATCGTGACGGGCGGCCAGAAGCTTTCTTT. Amino acids: CSARDRDGRPEAFF.

The rearrangement joins TRBV20-1 to TRBJ1-2, with D unclear. V shed 0 bases and J shed 6 bases, with 23 bases lying between them. The CDR3 loop spans 17 amino acids. Germline loops: CDR1 DFQATT, CDR2 SNEGSKA (reference sequence). The CDR3 DNA follows: TGCAGTGCTAGAGATAGGTTACGAGGAGGGTGGAATGATGGCTACACCTTC. Translated, it gives CSARDRLRGGWNDGYTF.

The V call is TRBV5-1, the J call TRBJ1-1; D remains unclear. Trimming pared 0 bases from V and 6 bases from J, leaving 12 bases between. Germline V lookup: CDR1 SGHRS, CDR2 YFSETQ. CDR3 length: 14 residues. The CDR3 nucleotides read TGCGCCAGCAGCTTGGCCGCCAGGTCTTCTGAAGCTTTCTTT. Translated: CASSLAARSSEAFF.

The chain couples TRBV5-5 to TRBJ2-1; the D is unclear. Deletions cut 4 bases from V and 9 bases from J, with 8 bases between. The CDR3 is 11 amino acids. The germline gives CDR1 SGHKS, CDR2 YYEKEE (reference sequence). DNA for the CDR3: TGTGCCAGCAGCCCCGCGCGTGAGCAGTTCTTC. As protein: CASSPAREQFF.

CDR3 nucleotides: TGTGCCAGCAGCCCCTTAGTCCCTGAGAGAGGCGGCTACACCTTC. Translated: CASSPLVPERGGYTF. The chain has TRBV28 and TRBJ1-2; D is ambiguous. The germline V gene has CDR1 MDHEN and CDR2 SYDVKM. This CDR3 is built from 15 residues. V was trimmed by 6 bases and J by 8 bases, leaving 22 bases between them.

V gene TRBV12-5 combines with J gene TRBJ1-3; a possible D gene is TRBD1 (6 bases). V lost 7 bases, J lost 3 bases, and 19 bases lay in between. Germline CDR1 is LGHNT and CDR2 is FRNRAP. The CDR3 runs 16 residues. CDR3 sequence reads: CASATRWGGHGNTIYF. CDR3 sequence (DNA): TGTGCTAGTGCCACACGCTGGGGGGGGCATGGAAACACCATATATTTT. The full variable domain, rest sourced from reference TRBV12-5 and TRBJ1-3, is DARVTQTPRHKVTEMGQEVTMRCQPILGHNTVFWYRQTMMQGLELLAYFRNRAPLDDSGMPKDRFSAEMPDATLATLKIQPSEPRDSAVYFCASATRWGGHGNTIYFGEGSWLTVV.

V gene TRBV7-2 combines with J gene TRBJ1-1, with 8 bases identical to TRBD1. V was pared by 8 bases and J by 0 bases, with 17 bases of the junction left unmatched. Germline CDR1 SGHTA, CDR2 FQGNSA. CDR3 length: 18 residues. In DNA, the CDR3 is TGTGCCAGCCTTAACCCGGCTTCGACAGGGGTTCTGAACACTGAAGCTTTCTTT. Its translation is CASLNPASTGVLNTEAFF.

The V and J genes are TRBV4-3 and TRBJ1-3, with D uncertain. Germline V lookup: CDR1 LGHNA, CDR2 YSLEER. This CDR3 has 13 residues. The V gene lost 1 base and the J gene lost 4 bases, with 5 bases spanning the gap. CDR3 protein: CASSQGTGNTIYF. The CDR3 nucleotides read TGCGCCAGCAGCCAAGGAACCGGAAACACCATATATTTT.

In its sample, this clonotype was seen a few times. The chain recombines TRBV7-9 with TRBJ1-4; no clear D gene. Germline assignment: CDR1 SEHNR and CDR2 FQNEAQ (reference sequence). Between the trimmed V and J ends, which lost 2 bases and 5 bases, there was a span of 12 bases. The CDR3 is 15 residues long. CDR3 region: CASSLNKFFNEKLFF. The CDR3 nucleotides are TGTGCCAGCAGCTTAAACAAGTTTTTCAATGAAAAACTGTTTTTT.